A single sample is the source of the 28 T cell receptor beta chains below, sequenced in a study of blood T cell repertoires in COVID-19. Measured with immunoSEQ multiplex PCR; TCRdb has only the in-frame clones, and not every one. Seen here are roughly 200,000 clones, about 80% observed once, and the top ten hold about 6.9%. Sequencing was carried out using peripheral blood. Receptors were obtained from a man aged 55-75 years with acute or convalescent COVID-19.

The chain couples TRBV12-3 or TRBV12-4 to TRBJ1-5, with D uncertain. V was pared by 1 base and J by 7 bases, with 8 bases between. CDR3 length equals 13 residues. CDR3: CASSLETRQPQHF. The CDR3 nucleotides are TGTGCCAGCAGTTTAGAAACGCGGCAGCCCCAGCATTTT.

This chain uses TRBV19 with TRBJ1-1; maybe TRBD1 (6 bases). The V gene's germline CDR1 is LNHDA and CDR2 SQIVND (reference sequence). The V end was cut by 2 bases, the J end by 4 bases, with 20 bases between. This CDR3 has 17 amino acids. The DNA for the CDR3 is TGTGCCAGTAGTATAACCTCAAACAGGGCTGGGGGCACTGAAGCTTTCTTT. Its protein product is CASSITSNRAGGTEAFF.

V and J are TRBV5-8 and TRBJ2-3; 8 nucleotides line up with TRBD1. The CDR3 totals 16 residues. The V and J ends lost 7 bases and 2 bases, in that order; junction bases with no gene match: 12. CDR1 is SGHTS, CDR2 YDEGEE, per germline. The CDR3 sequence: CASPQGASPITDTQYF. CDR3 sequence (DNA): TGTGCCAGCCCGCAGGGGGCATCCCCTATCACAGATACGCAGTATTTT.

This rearrangement joins TRBV3-1 (or the pseudogene TRBV3-2) to TRBJ2-1; TRBD2 might be the D (6 bases). The V and J ends lost 4 bases and 6 bases respectively, with 16 bases between them. The germline V gene encodes CDR1 LGHDT and CDR2 YNNKEL (reference sequence). The CDR3 is 15 amino acids. The CDR3 sequence is CASSPLRTTSNEQFF. CDR3 coding DNA: TGTGCCAGCAGCCCCCTCCGGACTACCTCCAATGAGCAGTTCTTC.

The count of this clone is one. The chain is built from TRBV19 and TRBJ1-2, with TRBD1 identical over 9 bases. V lost 11 bases, J lost 7 bases, and 14 bases stayed unmatched. Germline values: CDR1 LNHDA, CDR2 SQIVND (reference sequence). CDR3 length equals 14 residues. This chain's CDR3 is CAARTGGAAGGYTF. In DNA form, the CDR3 reads TGTGCCGCCAGAACAGGGGGCGCGGCGGGTGGCTACACCTTC.

V gene TRBV24-1 combines with J gene TRBJ2-1, with TRBD1 matching 10 bases. V shed 3 bases and J 6 bases; nucleotides not matched to a gene: 4. Germline V gene lookup returns CDR1 KGHDR and CDR2 SFDVKD. The CDR3 covers 15 residues. CDR3 coding DNA: TGTGCCACCAGTGATCCCCGGGACAGGGGCAATGAGCAGTTCTTC. As protein: CATSDPRDRGNEQFF.

The chain has TRBV19 and TRBJ2-2; TRBD2 aligns across 11 bases. The CDR3 is 22 residues long. The germline V gene has CDR1 LNHDA and CDR2 SQIVND (reference sequence). The ends lost 7 bases at V and 5 bases at J; junction bases unmatched: 27. The chain's CDR3 is CASTPPGSLAGAPLVGTGELFF. As DNA, the CDR3 is TGTGCCAGTACCCCCCCCGGGTCACTAGCGGGGGCTCCTTTAGTCGGAACCGGGGAGCTGTTTTTT.

The gene calls are TRBV7-3 and TRBJ2-1, with 7 bases lining up with TRBD2. The CDR3 is made up of 13 amino acids. J gave up 10 bases and V 8 bases, and 11 bases lay outside the gene matches. Germline V gives CDR1 SGHTA, CDR2 FQGTGA. Written as DNA, the CDR3 is TGTGCCAGCGCGCGGGGCCGGGACTACGAGCAGTTCTTC. Translated: CASARGRDYEQFF.

The gene calls are TRBV5-6 and TRBJ1-5; D remains unclear. This CDR3 contains 15 residues. Trimming removed 3 bases from V and 0 bases from J, with 10 bases in between. Per germline, CDR1 SGHDT and CDR2 YYEEEE. This CDR3 is CASSSLGSSNQPQHF. The CDR3 bases are TGTGCCAGCAGCTCCCTAGGCAGTAGCAATCAGCCCCAGCATTTT. The variable domain in full, with the rest retrieved from reference TRBV5-6 and TRBJ1-5, is DAGVTQSPTHLIKTRGQQVTLRCSPKSGHDTVSWYQQALGQGPQFIFQYYEEEERQRGNFPDRFSGHQFPNYSSELNVNALLLGDSALYLCASSSLGSSNQPQHFGDGTRLSIL.

The rearrangement joins TRBV5-1 to TRBJ1-1, with 8 bases identical to TRBD1. With 4 bases clipped from V and 4 bases from J, the junction kept 9 bases outside the gene matches. In germline, CDR1 is SGHRS, CDR2 YFSETQ. The CDR3 spans 15 residues. Here the CDR3 DNA reads TGCGCCAGCAGCCTCCGACAGGGGTCGGGCACTGAAGCTTTCTTT. This gives the protein CASSLRQGSGTEAFF.

J is TRBJ2-2 and V is TRBV24-1; 10 bases line up with TRBD1. V shed 3 bases and J 5 bases; nucleotides not matched to a gene: 5. CDR3 length: 16 amino acids. Germline CDR1 and CDR2: KGHDR and SFDVKD. CDR3 sequence reads: CATSDLGTGETGELFF. The CDR3 DNA sequence: TGTGCCACCAGTGATCTAGGGACAGGGGAAACCGGGGAGCTGTTTTTT.

The table lists this clone with a count of one. The chain combines TRBV29-1 with TRBJ2-7; tentative D call: TRBD2 (5 bases). The CDR3 loop spans 12 amino acids. The V end was cut by 4 bases, the J end by 0 bases, with 7 bases between. CDR1 SQVTM and CDR2 ANQGSEA come from the germline V gene. This chain's CDR3 is CSVGRASYEQYF. The CDR3 region has the DNA TGCAGCGTTGGGCGGGCCTCCTACGAGCAGTACTTC.

The chain uses TRBV7-2 and TRBJ2-1, with 8 bases fitting TRBD2. The CDR3 covers 16 residues. Germline-derived CDR1 and CDR2 are SGHTA and FQGNSA. Unmatched junction bases numbered 7, after V lost 1 base and J lost 5 bases. CDR3 nucleotides: TGTGCCAGCAGCTTAGTATTTGCGGGGGGCGACAATGAGCAGTTCTTC. Its translation: CASSLVFAGGDNEQFF.

V is TRBV12-3 or TRBV12-4 and J is TRBJ2-4; D possibly corresponds to TRBD2 (5 bases). This CDR3 spans 13 amino acids. Trimming removed 5 bases at V and 4 bases at J, with 9 bases between. The CDR3 coding sequence is TGTGCCAGCAGTCCTCCGGGAAAAAACATTCAGTACTTC. It is translated as CASSPPGKNIQYF.

The chain joins TRBV5-1 to TRBJ1-1; 7 bases are shared with TRBD1. V dropped 3 bases and J dropped 8; count of bases not matched to a gene: 13. The germline CDR1 and CDR2 sequences are SGHRS and YFSETQ. This CDR3 contains 15 residues. The CDR3 loop is CASSYTGDLIGEAFF. In nucleotides, the CDR3 is TGCGCCAGCAGCTATACAGGGGATCTAATTGGAGAAGCTTTCTTT.

This chain joins TRBV12-5 and TRBJ2-7; 9 nucleotides align to TRBD2. CDR1 is LGHNT, CDR2 FRNRAP, per germline. The CDR3 extends over 18 amino acids. J was trimmed by 6 bases and V by 0 bases; bases with no gene match: 15. The CDR3 coding sequence is TGTGCTAGTGGTTTGGTACAGCTAGCGGGAATACCTCCTGGCGAGCAGTACTTC. Amino acid sequence: CASGLVQLAGIPPGEQYF.

The rearrangement links TRBV9 to TRBJ2-4; the match to TRBD1 covers 9 bases. The CDR3 loop spans 16 amino acids. Germline-derived CDR1 and CDR2 are SGDLS and YYNGEE. V was pared by 0 bases and J by 0 bases, with 1 base of the junction left unmatched. The CDR3 loop reads CASSVGQGGAKNIQYF. In DNA, the CDR3 is TGTGCCAGCAGCGTAGGACAGGGGGGAGCCAAAAACATTCAGTACTTC.

The chain couples TRBV19 to TRBJ2-4, with 10 bases fitting TRBD1. The CDR3 has 14 residues. In germline, CDR1 is LNHDA, CDR2 SQIVND (reference sequence). V dropped 6 bases and J dropped 7; count of bases not matched to a gene: 6. The CDR3 nucleotides are TGTGCCAGTAGCCCTGGGACAGGGGTTAACATTCAGTACTTC. Translation: CASSPGTGVNIQYF. The complete variable domain, with remaining parts taken from reference TRBV19 and TRBJ2-4, reads DGGITQSPKYLFRKEGQNVTLSCEQNLNHDAMYWYRQDPGQGLRLIYYSQIVNDFQKGDIAEGYSVSREKKESFPLTVTSAQKNPTAFYLCASSPGTGVNIQYFGAGTRLSVL.

The chain joins TRBV4-2 to TRBJ2-1; D unclear. The CDR3 sequence is 14 residues long. The V gene lost 0 bases and the J gene lost 6 bases, with 9 bases spanning the gap. CDR1 is LGHNA and CDR2 is YNFKEQ in the germline V gene. DNA for the CDR3: TGTGCCAGCAGCCAAGAGCCCACCGGCAATGAGCAGTTCTTC. Translated, it gives CASSQEPTGNEQFF.

This chain connects TRBV13 to TRBJ2-7; TRBD2 matches 9 bases. The CDR3 sequence is 15 residues long. The junction had 10 bases not matched to a gene; V was cut back by 5 bases and J by 5 bases. The germline V gene has CDR1 PRHDT and CDR2 FYEKMQ (reference sequence). This chain's CDR3 is CASSTQAGGPHEQYF. DNA for the CDR3: TGTGCCAGCAGCACCCAGGCGGGGGGGCCCCACGAGCAGTACTTC.

Points on this clone: Germline is not matched at one junction end, which may reflect a read error. This rearrangement joins TRBV2 to TRBJ2-1, with D tentatively TRBD2 (5 bases). CDR3 length: 14 amino acids. Germline CDR1 is SNHLY and CDR2 is FYNNEI. The CDR3 nucleotides read TGTGCCAGCAGGGAAGAGGGAGCGATCAATGAGCAGTTCTTC. As protein: CASREEGAINEQFF.

This clone was seen a handful of times. The chain links TRBV12-3 or TRBV12-4 to TRBJ1-3, with D perhaps matching TRBD1 (6 bases). This CDR3 comprises 11 residues. V was shortened by 1 base and J by 11 bases, with 6 bases between the two germline ends. In nucleotides, the CDR3 is TGTGCCAGCAGTTTAGAGGGGGCCATATATTTT. Residues: CASSLEGAIYF.

Concerning this clone itself: One end of the junction varies from germline; a read error may be responsible. CDR3 DNA sequence: TGTGCTAGCAGCCCCGGACAGGGCTACGGGGCCAACGTCCTGACTTTC. Amino acid sequence: CASSPGQGYGANVLTF. V usage is TRBV7-7 and J usage is TRBJ2-6, with 8 bases lining up with TRBD1. The CDR3 spans 16 residues. The germline gives CDR1 SSHAT, CDR2 FNYEAQ (reference sequence).

V gene TRBV18 combines with J gene TRBJ2-2, with TRBD2 as a possible D gene (5 bases). With 2 bases removed from V and 4 bases from J, the gap between germline ends came to 11 bases. This CDR3 region has 15 residues. Germline V gene data show CDR1 as KGHSH and CDR2 as LQKENI. For the CDR3, the DNA is TGTGCCAGCTCACCAAGTCGGGGATTCACCGGGGAGCTGTTTTTT. Protein product: CASSPSRGFTGELFF.

V is TRBV5-1 and J is TRBJ2-7, with 8 bases matching TRBD1. CDR1 is SGHRS, CDR2 YFSETQ, per germline. With 4 bases clipped from V and 2 bases from J, the junction kept 5 bases outside the gene matches. The CDR3 is made up of 14 amino acids. The CDR3 loop reads CASSRGQGPYEQYF. The CDR3 DNA reads TGCGCCAGCAGCCGTGGACAGGGACCCTACGAGCAGTACTTC.

J is TRBJ1-1 and V is TRBV28; possibly TRBD1 for D (6 bases). Between the trimmed V and J ends, which lost 3 bases and 8 bases, there was a span of 10 bases. CDR1 and CDR2 (germline): MDHEN, SYDVKM. The CDR3 runs 12 residues. CDR3 protein: CASSFRRGEAFF. Written as DNA, the CDR3 is TGTGCCAGCAGTTTTCGCAGGGGAGAAGCTTTCTTT.

With respect to this clone: The sample carries other DNA sequences with the same CDR3. The rearrangement joins TRBV2 to TRBJ2-7; TRBD2 matches at 11 bases. The V gene end was trimmed by 3 bases and the J gene end by 4 bases; junction bases not matched to a gene: 5. The CDR3 consists of 15 residues. CDR1 is SNHLY and CDR2 is FYNNEI in the germline V gene. DNA for the CDR3: TGTGCCAGCAGTGAGCGGGGACTAGCGGCATACGAGCAGTACTTC. Its protein product is CASSERGLAAYEQYF.

The chain joins TRBV24-1 to TRBJ2-5; TRBD1 matches 8 bases. Trimming took 1 base from V and 5 from J; bases not matched to a gene: 5. Looked up from germline, CDR1 is KGHDR and CDR2 is SFDVKD. This CDR3 contains 15 residues. The CDR3 sequence: CATSDLVQGGETQYF. The CDR3 coding sequence is TGTGCCACCAGTGATTTAGTACAGGGGGGCGAGACCCAGTACTTC.